The 5 T cell receptor beta chains below all came from one sample that was sequenced in a study of T-cell memory formation after mild COVID-19. TCRdb independently ran MiXCR on the 5' RACE reads; one entry per CDR3 protein. The data contain about 610,000 distinct CDR3 sequences, roughly 17% of them singletons. The specimen was PBMCs or a T cell subset sorted from them (not recorded which). The receptors come from an adult woman who had mild COVID-19 (a few samples of this study predate the infection). Cell type and time point are not known.

The chain recombines TRBV2 with TRBJ2-2; the D gene is possibly TRBD1 (5 bases). The CDR3 has 15 residues. With 3 bases removed from V and 5 bases from J, the gap between germline ends came to 13 bases. Germline CDR1 reads SNHLY; CDR2 reads FYNNEI. In DNA, the CDR3 is TGTGCCAGCAGTGAGGGCAGGGTGAGAACCGGGGAGCTGTTTTTT. Amino acid sequence: CASSEGRVRTGELFF.

At least ten counts were recorded for this clonotype. This chain links TRBV5-6 with TRBJ1-6; 7 bases align to TRBD1. Trimming removed 5 bases from V and 10 bases from J; junction bases left unmatched: 12. There are 15 residues in the CDR3. Per the germline V gene, CDR1 is SGHDT and CDR2 is YYEEEE. CDR3 amino acids: CASSRTGLWRSPLHF. The CDR3 DNA reads as TGTGCCAGCAGTCGGACAGGCCTCTGGAGGTCACCCCTCCACTTT.

This clonotype showed up just a few times. The chain joins TRBV24-1 to TRBJ1-1, with D uncertain. The germline V gene encodes CDR1 KGHDR and CDR2 SFDVKD. Deletions cut 7 bases from V and 5 bases from J, with 13 bases between. There are 13 residues in the CDR3. The CDR3 DNA reads as TGTGCCACCAGACACGAGGGTGGAACTGAAGCTTTCTTT. This codes for CATRHEGGTEAFF.

This clonotype was recorded a few times. The chain couples TRBV7-2 to TRBJ2-5; D remains ambiguous. CDR1 SGHTA and CDR2 FQGNSA come from the germline V gene. The ends were cut back, 1 base at V and 4 bases at J, with 13 bases in the middle. The CDR3 has 15 amino acids. The CDR3 DNA is TGTGCCAGCAGCTTAGTTGGGTCGGTGGGAGAGACCCAGTACTTC. This translates into CASSLVGSVGETQYF. Full variable domain (outside the CDR3, taken from reference TRBV7-2 and TRBJ2-5): GAGVSQSPSNKVTEKGKDVELRCDPISGHTALYWYRQSLGQGLEFLIYFQGNSAPDKSGLPSDRFSAERTGGSVSTLTIQRTQQEDSAVYLCASSLVGSVGETQYFGPGTRLLVL.

Here the CDR3 DNA reads TGTGCCATCGCCCCGGGGCGGGTTTACAATGAGCAGTTCTTC. It encodes CAIAPGRVYNEQFF. The J gene is TRBJ2-1, the V gene TRBV21-1; TRBD1, as called in the table, went unchecked against the DNA. TRBV21-1 is designated a pseudogene. This CDR3 comprises 14 residues.